This T cell receptor beta chain is drawn from a study of CD8 T cells in ankylosing spondylitis (dated by TCRdb to 2017 to 2019). Notes on the research overall: To find TCR variants linked to disease, the study profiled T cell receptor beta repertoires in ankylosing spondylitis patients and healthy donors. The full study cohort was made up of over 20 ankylosing spondylitis patients and more than 90 healthy donors. Peripheral blood samples were taken, and synovial fluid was additionally collected from ankylosing spondylitis patients.

The sequencer listed for this sample is Illumina HiSeq 2500. TCR beta libraries were prepared by quantitative 5'-RACE with molecular barcodes. In the source study's methods: A new computational method, built on a probabilistic model of VDJ rearrangement, was used to identify disease-linked TCR variants. The public reads were run again by TCRdb, first through fastp at Q25 and then through MiXCR, and only productive beta chains were kept. Rows merge per CDR3 protein into single entries with the most common DNA and genes. V and J calls and clone size were set by TCRdb, not the authors. Present in this sample are 240,000 or so distinct CDR3 sequences, around 9.2% of which were seen just once. The leading ten clones occupy about 6.5% of the sample. CDR3 length: 14 amino acids, cysteine to phenylalanine. The sequence is cut down to CDR3 DNA, 42 bases in frame from base 1. The germline V gene supplies CDR1 SGDLS and CDR2 YYNGEE. Trimming removed 0 bases from V and 2 bases from J, leaving 6 bases between the germline ends.

In its sample, this clonotype was seen many times. The clone's antigen remains unknown. No base quality information exists; no much larger clone differs at one position. Study-wide conclusions, independent of this receptor: The disease-linked clones showed a CD8+ phenotype and occurred at relatively low frequencies in peripheral blood. Blood from ankylosing spondylitis patients appeared to be characterized by a TCR beta motif made up of several highly homologous amino acid variants. Some motif variants had previously been reported in the synovial fluid and blood of reactive arthritis patients, which suggests shared mechanisms of disease initiation. Significant enrichment of the disease-linked clones was reported in matched synovial fluid samples from ankylosing spondylitis patients.

Specimen: blood, either unsorted or a sorted T cell fraction (not recorded which). The chain uses TRBV9 and TRBJ1-5; confidence is insufficient to name the D gene. This receptor was identified in a male donor with ankylosing spondylitis or in good health (not recorded which). The DNA sequence is as follows: TGTGCCAGCAGCGTAGGCCAGGGCAATCAGCCCCAGCATTTT. It specifies CASSVGQGNQPQHF.